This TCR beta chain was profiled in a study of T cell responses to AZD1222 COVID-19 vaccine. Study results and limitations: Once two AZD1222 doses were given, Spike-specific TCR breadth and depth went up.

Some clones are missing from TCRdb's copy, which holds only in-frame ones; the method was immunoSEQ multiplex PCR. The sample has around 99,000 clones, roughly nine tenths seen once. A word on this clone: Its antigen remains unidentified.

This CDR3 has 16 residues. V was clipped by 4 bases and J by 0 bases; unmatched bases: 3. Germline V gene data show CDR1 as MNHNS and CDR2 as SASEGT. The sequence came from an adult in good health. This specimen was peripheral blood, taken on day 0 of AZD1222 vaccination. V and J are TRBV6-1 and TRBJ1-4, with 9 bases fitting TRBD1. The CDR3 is CASSGRQGATNEKLFF. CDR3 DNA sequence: TGTGCCAGCAGTGGGAGACAGGGGGCAACTAATGAAAAACTGTTTTTT.